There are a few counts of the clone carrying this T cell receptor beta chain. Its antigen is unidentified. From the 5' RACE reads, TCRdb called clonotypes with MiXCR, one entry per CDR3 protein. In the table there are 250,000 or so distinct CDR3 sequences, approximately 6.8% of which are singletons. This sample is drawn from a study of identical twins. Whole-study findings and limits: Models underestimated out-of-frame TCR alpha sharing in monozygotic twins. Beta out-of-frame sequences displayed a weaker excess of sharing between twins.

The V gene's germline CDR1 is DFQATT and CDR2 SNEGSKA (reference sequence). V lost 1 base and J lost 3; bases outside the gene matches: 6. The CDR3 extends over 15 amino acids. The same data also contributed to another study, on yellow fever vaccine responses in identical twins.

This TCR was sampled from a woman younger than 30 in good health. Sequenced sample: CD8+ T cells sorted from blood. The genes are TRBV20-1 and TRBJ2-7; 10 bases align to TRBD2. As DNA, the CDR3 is TGCAGTGCTAGAGGGGTTAGCGGGGGGCTCTACGAGCAGTACGTC. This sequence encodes CSARGVSGGLYEQYV.